A selection of T cell receptor beta chains follows, all from one sample in a study of human T cells and chemical hapten exposure. TCRdb used MiXCR to reprocess the RACE reads, holding one entry per CDR3 protein. Altogether around 120,000 distinct CDR3 sequences are present, 11% being singletons, with the ten largest covering roughly 3.2%. Specimen: whole blood, collected in connection with sensitization to the hapten diphenylcyclopropenone (DPC). These receptors were collected from a woman between 35 and 50 years old with alopecia areata. Some clones in this sample may be carry-over from other donors' samples. Both conserved end residues are part of each CDR3. The D gene is left open where the match is weak. Where a row states a size, it is once, few, many or the class of an expanded clone; other rows omit it.

>many|TRBJ2-1|TRBD2|TRBV28
TGTGCCAGCAGTCCCATGACTAGCGGGATGGGGCGATACAATGAGCAGTTCTTC
CASSPMTSGMGRYNEQFF
>few|TRBJ1-1|TRBD1|TRBV18
TGTGCCAGTATGGACAGGGGGAACACTGAAGCTTTCTTT
CASMDRGNTEAFF
>many|TRBJ2-1|TRBD1|TRBV3-1
TGTGCCAGCAGCCGACAGGGGGCACCCTACAATGAGCAGTTCTTC
CASSRQGAPYNEQFF
>NA|TRBJ1-6|TRBD1|TRBV20-1
TGCAGTGCTAGAGATTCGGGACAGGGCAACAATTCACCCCTCCACTTT
CSARDSGQGNNSPLHF
>NA|TRBJ2-5|NA|TRBV24-1
TGTGCCACCAGTGGGGGGGCGGATAGAGACCAAGAGACCCAGTACTTC
CATSGGADRDQETQYF
>few|TRBJ2-7|NA|TRBV14
TGTGCCAGCAGCCACCGGGCCTACTACGAGCAGTACTTC
CASSHRAYYEQYF
>few|TRBJ2-3|TRBD1|TRBV6-2/TRBV6-3
TGTGCCAGCAGTTGGTCCAAGGGGGCGTATTTT
CASSWSKGAYF
>many|TRBJ1-5|NA|TRBV6-6
TGTGCCAGCAGTTCCATTGGTAGCAATCAGCCCCAGCATTTT
CASSSIGSNQPQHF
>many|TRBJ1-5|NA|TRBV6-5
TGTGCCAGCAGTTACTCCGCGGGGGGTAAGGGTCAGCCCCAGCATTTT
CASSYSAGGKGQPQHF
>few|TRBJ2-1|TRBD2|TRBV2
TGTGCCAGCAGTGAAGGTCTAGCGGGAGTGAAGTTCTTC
CASSEGLAGVKFF
>NA|TRBJ2-3|NA|TRBV12-5
TGTGCTAGTGGTTTAGAAGGGGGGACAGATACGCAGTATTTT
CASGLEGGTDTQYF
>few|TRBJ2-3|TRBD2|TRBV7-2
TGTGCCAGCAGCCCCCGGGGGAGGGGCTCCCGCAGCACAGATACGCAGTATTTT
CASSPRGRGSRSTDTQYF
>NA|TRBJ2-1|NA|TRBV4-2
TGTGCCAGCAGCCAAGTGGCCGATAATGAGCAGTTCTTC
CASSQVADNEQFF
>few|TRBJ1-1|NA|TRBV7-2
TGTGCCAGCAGCCCGGTCGGGTGGGGAACTGAAGCTTTCTTT
CASSPVGWGTEAFF
>many|TRBJ2-5|NA|TRBV7-9
TGTGCCAGCAGCTTAGGTCAAGAGACCCAGTACTTC
CASSLGQETQYF
>few|TRBJ1-1|NA|TRBV6-5
TGTGCCAGCAGTTACTCGCAGGGTATGAACACTGAAGCTTTCTTT
CASSYSQGMNTEAFF
>NA|TRBJ2-7|NA|TRBV9
TGTGCCAGCAGCGCTCCACACTCCTACGAGCAGTACTTC
CASSAPHSYEQYF
>many|TRBJ1-2|NA|TRBV20-1
TGCAGTGCTAGAGCCCAGGGAGGCTACACCTTC
CSARAQGGYTF
>few|TRBJ2-1|TRBD2|TRBV20-1
TGCAGTGCTAAACTAGCGGGGGGTTTAAGTGAGCAGTTCTTC
CSAKLAGGLSEQFF
>NA|TRBJ1-5|TRBD1|TRBV30
TGTGCCTGGAGTGCGAATAGGGGACAGAGCAATCAGCCCCAGCATTTT
CAWSANRGQSNQPQHF
>few|TRBJ2-3|NA|TRBV19
TGTGCCAGTAGCCGCCCCACAGATACGCAGTATTTT
CASSRPTDTQYF
>once|TRBJ2-3|TRBD2|TRBV7-2
TGTGCCAGCAGCTTAGGTCTAGCGGGGGGGAGCACAGATACGCAGTATTTT
CASSLGLAGGSTDTQYF
>many|TRBJ1-1|NA|TRBV12-3/TRBV12-4
TGTGCCAGCAGCTTATTCCCGGGGGTACTCACTGAAGCTTTCTTT
CASSLFPGVLTEAFF
>many|TRBJ2-3|TRBD2|TRBV6-6
TGTGCCAGCAGACCTAGCGGGGGGGAGGCGCAGTATTTT
CASRPSGGEAQYF
>many|TRBJ2-7|NA|TRBV3-2
TGTGCCAGCAGCTTCCCCTACGAGCAGTACTTC
CASSFPYEQYF
>NA|TRBJ1-2|TRBD1|TRBV5-6
TGTGCCAGCAGCAGCCGGGACAGGAGGGAATATGGCTACACCTTC
CASSSRDRREYGYTF
>NA|TRBJ2-4|TRBD2|TRBV6-2/TRBV6-3
TGTGCCAGCAGTTACGGACGACTAGCGCAAAACATTCAGTACTTC
CASSYGRLAQNIQYF
>few|TRBJ2-5|TRBD2|TRBV6-5
TGTGCCAGCAGTTACTCGCGGCTCGGGGGGGAGACCCAGTACTTC
CASSYSRLGGETQYF
>many|TRBJ1-1|NA|TRBV28
TGTGCCAGCAGTTTACGCAGGAGGATGAACACTGAAGCTTTCTTT
CASSLRRRMNTEAFF
>NA|TRBJ1-1|TRBD1|TRBV5-6
TGTGCCAGCAGCACAAGGGGAGGGGGCGTGACTGAAGCTTTCTTT
CASSTRGGGVTEAFF
>few|TRBJ2-1|TRBD2|TRBV4-1
TGCGCCAGCAGCCAAGATGGGGTGGGAGGGCCGTGGAATGAGCAGTTCTTC
CASSQDGVGGPWNEQFF
>few|TRBJ1-5|TRBD1|TRBV20-1
TGCAGTGCCATCAGGGGGGCTTTAGGTTGGCAGCCCCAGCATTTT
CSAIRGALGWQPQHF
>NA|TRBJ2-3|NA|TRBV27
TGTGCCAGCAGTGTGGAGAGAGCGTGGGATACGCAGTATTTT
CASSVERAWDTQYF
>few|TRBJ2-1|NA|TRBV20-1
TGCAGTGCTAGAGTTTCGAGCAGCAGGCGCAATGAGCAGTTCTTC
CSARVSSSRRNEQFF
>NA|TRBJ2-7|TRBD1|TRBV19
TGTGCCAGTAGTATAGCCGGGACAGGGGGCTACGAGCAGTACTTC
CASSIAGTGGYEQYF
>few|TRBJ2-7|NA|TRBV6-2/TRBV6-3
TGTGCCAGCAGTTACTTTGCTGAGGGCCGGGAGCAGTACTTC
CASSYFAEGREQYF
>many|TRBJ2-6|NA|TRBV4-3
TGCGCCAGCAGCCAAGATGCAGGGGCCAACGTCCTGACTTTC
CASSQDAGANVLTF
>few|TRBJ2-5|TRBD1|TRBV30
TGTGCCTGGACAAGGGCGGCAGGGGGCGGAGAGACCCAGTACTTC
CAWTRAAGGGETQYF
>many|TRBJ2-5|NA|TRBV18
TGTGCCAGCTCACCAAAGCGGACCTACCAAGAGACCCAGTACTTC
CASSPKRTYQETQYF
>NA|TRBJ1-2|TRBD1|TRBV29-1
TGCAGCGTATGGACAGGGGGAGATAACTATGGCTACACCTTC
CSVWTGGDNYGYTF
>NA|TRBJ1-5|TRBD1|TRBV27
TGTGCCAGCAGTTTTCGCGGACAGGGGAGGCAGCCCCAGCATTTT
CASSFRGQGRQPQHF
>many|TRBJ2-1|TRBD2|TRBV11-2
TGTGCCAGCAGCAAGGAACGGGGGGGCTCCTACAATGAGCAGTTCTTC
CASSKERGGSYNEQFF
>NA|TRBJ2-7|NA|TRBV7-9
TGTGCCAGCAGCTTGACTGCGGGGAGCTACGAGCAGTACTTC
CASSLTAGSYEQYF